The clone carrying this T cell receptor (beta chain) showed up many times. This entry belongs to a study of regulatory T cells in long-lasting Graves disease. With iRepertoire HTBI primers and Arm-PCR of CDR3 regions, TCR beta libraries were built. TCRdb redid the calling of the multiplex PCR reads with MiXCR, one entry per CDR3 protein. The repertoire holds about 460,000 distinct CDR3 sequences, roughly 23% seen once, with approximately 14% in the top ten. The V and J ends lost 0 bases and 5 bases, in that order; junction bases with no gene match: 6. The CDR3 extends over 15 amino acids. Per germline, CDR1 LNHNV and CDR2 YYDKDF (reference sequence). This sample's time point: persistent/refractory GD, antithyroid drugs over 5 years with positive TRAb. Generation of the TCR library employed RNA extracted from PBMCs.

The clonotype originates from a female donor with Graves disease. The rearrangement joins TRBV15 to TRBJ2-7; 8 nucleotides match TRBD1. The source was peripheral blood mononuclear cells (PBMCs), collected when the disease was refractory, from a patient treated with antithyroid drugs. CDR3 sequence reads: CATSRDPGGGDEQYF. The CDR3 coding sequence is TGTGCCACCAGCAGAGATCCAGGGGGCGGCGACGAGCAGTACTTC.